This T cell receptor beta chain was recovered during a study of blood T cell repertoires in COVID-19. Across the whole study: The samples span acute and convalescent COVID-19 from the United States, Italy and Spain.

The repertoire was sequenced with immunoSEQ multiplex PCR; TCRdb's copy has only in-frame clones and lacks some. Of 350,000 to 550,000 clones in the sample, 87% were seen once. CDR1 and CDR2 (germline): SQVTM, ANQGSEA. The CDR3 length is 14 residues. Trimming removed 3 bases from V and 3 bases from J; junction bases left unmatched: 4. The participants were between roughly 18 and 89 years old and came from 20 to 30 US areas. The TCR originated in a woman aged 18-29 years with acute COVID-19. The chain carries TRBV29-1 and TRBJ2-2, with 7 positions matching TRBD1. Sequencing was done on a sample of PBMCs or T cells enriched from blood (not recorded which). CDR3 amino acids: CSVETGWDTGELFF. In DNA, the CDR3 is TGCAGCGTTGAGACAGGGTGGGACACCGGGGAGCTGTTTTTT.